Shown below are 26 T cell receptor beta chains from a single sample sequenced in a study of Ad26.COV2.S vaccination and SARS-CoV-2 variants. Libraries were prepared by immunoSEQ multiplex PCR; TCRdb keeps only in-frame clonotypes and omits some of them. Of roughly 400,000 clones in the sample, roughly 91% are singletons; the top ten hold approximately 4.3%. Treatment: 15 to 20 received Ad26.COV2.S at low or high dose, single or two shots; about 5 received placebo; per-sample allocation not given. Vaccine and placebo recipients were sampled on day 63 after the first injection. The sample in question was peripheral blood, obtained in a trial of Ad26.COV2.S vaccine versus placebo. Source of these receptors: a person between 18 and 65 years old who received the Ad26.COV2.S COVID-19 vaccine or a placebo.

As to this clone: The sample holds other DNA sequences that translate to the same CDR3. The genes are TRBV6-5 and TRBJ1-4; 8 positions agree with TRBD1. This CDR3 contains 14 residues. The V segment lost 2 bases and the J segment 7 bases; nucleotides outside the gene matches: 3. Germline CDR1 reads MNHEY; CDR2 reads SVGAGI. Written as DNA, the CDR3 is TGTGCCAGCAGTTACCAGGGGGCTCGTGAAAAACTGTTTTTT. Its protein product is CASSYQGAREKLFF.

V and J are TRBV9 and TRBJ1-2, with no clear D. The CDR3 contains 12 residues. Germline-derived CDR1 and CDR2 are SGDLS and YYNGEE. The V end was cut by 0 bases, the J end by 8 bases, with 8 bases between. CDR3 sequence reads: CASSVARRGYTF. DNA of the CDR3: TGTGCCAGCAGCGTAGCCAGACGAGGCTACACCTTC.

This clone showed up just once. The chain recombines TRBV28 with TRBJ1-5, with TRBD1 matching over 7 bases. The J segment lost 4 bases and the V segment lost 7 bases, leaving 10 bases of the junction unmatched. The CDR3 consists of 15 residues. In germline, CDR1 is MDHEN, CDR2 SYDVKM. CDR3 in amino acids: CASIWSGGFNQPQHF. The CDR3 nucleotides read TGTGCCAGCATTTGGTCAGGGGGTTTTAATCAGCCCCAGCATTTT.

The chain is built from TRBV7-9 and TRBJ2-7; D ambiguous. The germline V gene encodes CDR1 SEHNR and CDR2 FQNEAQ (reference sequence). The CDR3 is made up of 13 amino acids. V lost 1 base and J lost 6, with 10 bases in between. CDR3 loop: CASSLGTVSEQYF. The DNA of the CDR3 is TGTGCCAGCAGCTTAGGGACGGTCTCCGAGCAGTACTTC.

This chain links TRBV30 with TRBJ1-4; a weak D match, TRBD1 (5 bases). V was trimmed by 6 bases and J by 3 bases, leaving 11 bases between them. Germline CDR1 reads GTSNPN; CDR2 reads SVGIG (reference sequence). The CDR3 length is 13 residues. CDR3 in amino acids: CACQGNPNEKLFF. Written as DNA, the CDR3 is TGTGCCTGCCAGGGTAATCCTAATGAAAAACTGTTTTTT.

This chain links TRBV19 with TRBJ1-6; D is unclear. Germline CDR1 reads LNHDA; CDR2 reads SQIVND (reference sequence). The CDR3 has 14 amino acids. V was clipped by 5 bases and J by 8 bases, with 13 bases between them. CDR3 region: CASSVSSRDSPLHF. Written as DNA, the CDR3 is TGTGCCAGTAGTGTCTCTTCGAGGGATTCACCCCTCCACTTT.

There are a few counts of this clone. V gene TRBV15 combines with J gene TRBJ2-7; D is ambiguous. The CDR3 has 15 residues. Trimming cost V 5 bases and J 3 bases, with 17 bases left between them. Germline lookup yields CDR1 LNHNV and CDR2 YYDKDF (reference sequence). The CDR3 DNA reads TGTGCCACCAGCCCTCGGACGGGCTCCATCTACGAGCAGTACTTC. Encoded protein: CATSPRTGSIYEQYF.

The chain has TRBV28 and TRBJ2-7, with D unclear. The germline V gene encodes CDR1 MDHEN and CDR2 SYDVKM. The CDR3 runs to 11 residues. V lost 7 bases and J lost 0, with 4 bases in between. Written as DNA, the CDR3 is TGTGCCAGCACCCGCTCCTACGAGCAGTACTTC. This gives the protein CASTRSYEQYF.

The chain carries TRBV30 and TRBJ2-7; 7 bases agree with TRBD2. The germline CDR1 and CDR2 sequences are GTSNPN and SVGIG (reference sequence). The V and J ends lost 5 bases and 6 bases, in that order; junction bases with no gene match: 7. This CDR3 comprises 12 residues. The CDR3 spells CAWGSGTREQYF. In DNA form, the CDR3 reads TGTGCCTGGGGCAGCGGGACCCGCGAGCAGTACTTC.

The V gene is TRBV11-2, the J gene TRBJ1-4; 11 bases agree with TRBD1. Germline V CDR1 and CDR2: SGHAT, FQNNGV. V lost 3 bases and J lost 5; bases outside the gene matches: 8. The CDR3 has 17 residues. CDR3 nucleotide sequence: TGTGCCAGCAGCTTCCTGGGACAGGGGGTCCTGAATGAAAAACTGTTTTTT. This gives the protein CASSFLGQGVLNEKLFF.

The rearrangement links TRBV9 to TRBJ2-5; 8 bases are a match to TRBD1. The trim removed 3 bases at V and 0 bases at J, leaving 1 base unmatched. The CDR3 has 14 residues. Per germline, CDR1 SGDLS and CDR2 YYNGEE. The CDR3: CASSEQGDQETQYF. Here the CDR3 DNA reads TGTGCCAGCAGCGAACAGGGGGACCAAGAGACCCAGTACTTC.

The CDR3 is CASSKMGTSGSGEQFF. As DNA, the CDR3 is TGTGCCAGTAGTAAAATGGGGACTAGCGGGAGTGGTGAGCAGTTCTTC. The rearrangement uses TRBV19 and TRBJ2-1; 14 bases line up with TRBD2. Unmatched junction bases numbered 8, after V lost 4 bases and J lost 9 bases. CDR1 is LNHDA and CDR2 is SQIVND in the germline V gene (reference sequence). The CDR3 spans 16 residues.

The gene calls are TRBV28 and TRBJ2-7; a possible D gene is TRBD2 (6 bases). The CDR3 runs 13 residues. The germline gives CDR1 MDHEN, CDR2 SYDVKM. Trimming took 9 bases from V and 6 from J, leaving 18 bases between them. DNA for the CDR3: TGTGCCAGTACTTCCCCGAGGGGAGGCGAGCAGTACTTC. It specifies CASTSPRGGEQYF. The complete variable domain, with remaining parts taken from reference TRBV28 and TRBJ2-7, reads DVKVTQSSRYLVKRTGEKVFLECVQDMDHENMFWYRQDPGLGLRLIYFSYDVKMKEKGDIPEGYSVSREKKERFSLILESASTNQTSMYLCASTSPRGGEQYFGPGTRLTVT.

The J gene is TRBJ2-7, the V gene TRBV5-1; 10 bases map to TRBD1. CDR1 is SGHRS and CDR2 is YFSETQ in the germline V gene. CDR3 size: 16 residues. J gave up 3 bases and V 1 base, and 7 bases lay outside the gene matches. The CDR3 sequence is CASSLIAGTGDYEQYF. In DNA form, the CDR3 reads TGCGCCAGCAGCTTGATCGCCGGGACAGGGGACTACGAGCAGTACTTC.

This clone is a singleton in its sample. The rearrangement joins TRBV7-3 to TRBJ2-1; TRBD2 agrees at 8 bases. With V trimmed by 5 bases and J by 8 bases, 11 bases remained unmatched. Germline loops: CDR1 SGHTA, CDR2 FQGTGA. The CDR3 has 15 amino acids. DNA of the CDR3: TGTGCCAGCAGCACATCGAGCGGGAGCAAGGATGAGCAGTTCTTC. This gives the protein CASSTSSGSKDEQFF.

J is TRBJ2-7 and V is TRBV7-6; possibly TRBD1 or TRBD2 for D (6 bases each). Germline V gene data show CDR1 as SGHVS and CDR2 as FNYEAQ. Trimming stripped 0 bases from V and 3 bases from J, with 18 bases between. There are 17 residues in the CDR3. CDR3 residues: CASSLAKGGRFSYEQYF. The CDR3 DNA follows: TGTGCCAGCAGCTTAGCGAAGGGGGGCCGCTTTAGCTACGAGCAGTACTTC.

In this sample, this clone turned up once. The chain is built from TRBV2 and TRBJ2-1; 12 nucleotides match TRBD2. CDR1 is SNHLY, CDR2 FYNNEI, per germline. The CDR3 spans 15 residues. With V trimmed by 4 bases and J by 5 bases, 3 bases remained unmatched. The CDR3 DNA sequence: TGTGCCAGCAGTGGGCTAGCGGGGGGGAACAATGAGCAGTTCTTC. Protein product: CASSGLAGGNNEQFF.

The chain is built from TRBV5-1 and TRBJ2-5; 8 bases agree with TRBD1. Germline loops: CDR1 SGHRS, CDR2 YFSETQ. V shed 4 bases, J shed 7 bases, and the junction held 12 bases outside the gene matches. CDR3 length: 15 amino acids. The chain's CDR3 is CASSRGQGGAGTQYF. The CDR3 DNA sequence: TGCGCCAGCAGCCGTGGACAGGGTGGGGCTGGGACCCAGTACTTC.

The genes are TRBV7-9 and TRBJ1-6; the D gene is possibly TRBD1 (5 bases). This CDR3 contains 13 residues. With 3 bases removed from V and 10 bases from J, the gap between germline ends came to 10 bases. Germline V lookup: CDR1 SEHNR, CDR2 FQNEAQ (reference sequence). Here the CDR3 DNA reads TGTGCCAGCAGCTTTGGGGGGAGCTCACCCCTCCACTTT. Amino acid sequence: CASSFGGSSPLHF. Based on the CDR3 plus reference TRBV7-9 and TRBJ1-6, the full variable domain is DTGVSQNPRHKITKRGQNVTFRCDPISEHNRLYWYRQTLGQGPEFLTYFQNEAQLEKSRLLSDRFSAERPKGSFSTLEIQRTEQGDSAMYLCASSFGGSSPLHFGNGTRLTVT.

This rearrangement joins TRBV9 to TRBJ1-6; D unclear. The CDR3 has 13 amino acids. The V end was cut by 0 bases, the J end by 8 bases, with 6 bases between. From germline, CDR1 is SGDLS and CDR2 YYNGEE. In DNA form, the CDR3 reads TGTGCCAGCAGCGTAGATTTCGATTCACCCCTCCACTTT. This translates into CASSVDFDSPLHF. The full variable domain, in which reference TRBV9 and TRBJ1-6 provide the parts outside the CDR3, is DSGVTQTPKHLITATGQRVTLRCSPRSGDLSVYWYQQSLDQGLQFLIQYYNGEERAKGNILERFSAQQFPDLHSELNLSSLELGDSALYFCASSVDFDSPLHFGNGTRLTVT.

The chain combines TRBV19 with TRBJ2-1, with a weak D call TRBD1 (6 bases). The CDR3 length is 13 residues. V was cut by 3 bases and J by 7 bases, with 10 bases left in between. Per the germline V gene, CDR1 is LNHDA and CDR2 is SQIVND (reference sequence). The CDR3: CASSMEGGNEQFF. In DNA, the CDR3 is TGTGCCAGTAGTATGGAAGGGGGAAATGAGCAGTTCTTC.

The chain couples TRBV10-3 to TRBJ2-3; D unclear. Per germline, CDR1 ENHRY and CDR2 SYGVKD. This CDR3 region has 13 residues. V was clipped by 5 bases and J by 4 bases, with 10 bases between them. In DNA form, the CDR3 reads TGTGCCATCAGTACAGATAGTCCAGATACGCAGTATTTT. Amino acids: CAISTDSPDTQYF.

V is TRBV7-9 and J is TRBJ2-1; 9 bases line up with TRBD2. CDR1 is SEHNR, CDR2 FQNEAQ, per germline (reference sequence). The CDR3 is made up of 15 amino acids. Trimming at V came to 3 bases and at J to 6 bases, leaving 6 bases not matched to a gene. The CDR3 region has the DNA TGTGCCAGCAGCTTCCCGGGACTAGCTGGCAATGAGCAGTTCTTC. Amino acids: CASSFPGLAGNEQFF.

The chain links TRBV6-1 to TRBJ2-5; maybe TRBD1 (5 bases). Trimming took 0 bases from V and 2 from J, leaving 10 bases between them. Germline CDR1 is MNHNS and CDR2 is SASEGT. The CDR3 totals 15 residues. Here the CDR3 DNA reads TGTGCCAGCAGTGAAGCACGTACAGGACAAGAGACCCAGTACTTC. Its protein is CASSEARTGQETQYF.

The chain has TRBV20-1 and TRBJ1-5, with unresolved D. CDR3 length: 15 amino acids. Germline assignment: CDR1 DFQATT and CDR2 SNEGSKA (reference sequence). Trimming cost V 3 bases and J 0 bases, with 12 bases left between them. The CDR3 here is CSASNDGYSNQPQHF. CDR3 DNA sequence: TGCAGTGCTAGTAATGACGGTTATAGCAATCAGCCCCAGCATTTT.

The rearrangement joins TRBV5-6 to TRBJ2-7, with 7 nucleotides matching TRBD1. The CDR3 sequence is 14 residues long. Germline CDR1 is SGHDT and CDR2 is YYEEEE. Unmatched junction bases numbered 3, after V lost 3 bases and J lost 0 bases. CDR3 DNA sequence: TGTGCCAGCAGCTCCAGACAGGGCTCCTACGAGCAGTACTTC. The encoded protein is CASSSRQGSYEQYF.